This T cell receptor (beta chain) was found in a study of CD8 T cells in Susac syndrome. General study results and limits: As the study acknowledged, the number of individuals who were part of its TCR sequencing and HLA analysis was relatively small.

Germline CDR1 reads SQVTM; CDR2 reads ANQGSEA. The CDR3 loop spans 14 amino acids. V shed 5 bases, J shed 0 bases, and the junction held 6 bases outside the gene matches. To note about this clonotype: Its specificity is unknown.

Random hexamers primed reverse transcription of about 0.45 to 1 ug RNA. With immunoSEQ multiplex PCR, TCR beta CDR3 was amplified across 54 Vbeta and 13 Jbeta. Each CDR3 protein is one row after TCRdb ran MiXCR on the immunoSEQ multiplex PCR reads. The data show roughly 330,000 distinct CDR3 sequences, just over 90% seen once. The sequence was collected from a human donor with multiple sclerosis. The V gene is TRBV29-1, the J gene TRBJ1-1; 7 bases line up with TRBD1. Sequencing input: CD4+ T cells from PBMCs. CDR3 region: CSVHNRGVNTEAFF. CDR3 DNA sequence: TGCAGCGTTCACAACAGGGGAGTGAACACTGAAGCTTTCTTT.